These 4 T cell receptor beta chains originate from one sample sequenced in a study of T cells in tumors after PD-1 blockade. Clones were read by immunoSEQ multiplex PCR, and TCRdb kept only the in-frame ones, dropping some. Among 54,000 or so clones listed, 80% were seen once. This material consisted of PBMCs, taken before anti-PD-1 treatment. All receptors derive from a human donor with basal cell carcinoma.

This clone was counted a single time. The chain has TRBV2 and TRBJ2-5, with no clear D. This CDR3 is 12 amino acids long. From germline, CDR1 is SNHLY and CDR2 FYNNEI. The CDR3 here is CATSQDQETQYF. Here the CDR3 DNA reads TGTGCGACCAGCCAGGACCAAGAGACCCAGTACTTC.

This chain links TRBV19 with TRBJ1-6; TRBD1 is a possible D gene (5 bases). Trimming left V 6 bases short and J 0 bases short, with 12 bases between. The CDR3 is 16 residues long. The germline V gene has CDR1 LNHDA and CDR2 SQIVND (reference sequence). The DNA for the CDR3 is TGTGCCAGTAGACTTGGGGGGAGCTCCTATAATTCACCCCTCCACTTT. Amino acid sequence: CASRLGGSSYNSPLHF. The variable domain in full, with the rest retrieved from reference TRBV19 and TRBJ1-6, is DGGITQSPKYLFRKEGQNVTLSCEQNLNHDAMYWYRQDPGQGLRLIYYSQIVNDFQKGDIAEGYSVSREKKESFPLTVTSAQKNPTAFYLCASRLGGSSYNSPLHFGNGTRLTVT.

The chain carries TRBV30 and TRBJ1-5, with D hard to call. With 2 bases removed from V and 3 bases from J, the gap between germline ends came to 8 bases. CDR1 and CDR2 from the germline V gene are GTSNPN and SVGIG (reference sequence). CDR3 length: 13 amino acids. CDR3 DNA: TGTGCCTGGAGTTCATCAATCAATCAGCCCCAGCATTTT. Encoded protein: CAWSSSINQPQHF.

The chain links TRBV7-2 to TRBJ1-5; 8 nucleotides match TRBD1. The CDR3 totals 15 residues. Unmatched junction bases numbered 5, after V lost 2 bases and J lost 5 bases. The V gene's germline CDR1 is SGHTA and CDR2 FQGNSA. The CDR3 DNA sequence: TGTGCCAGCAGCTTAAGGACAGGGCGTGATCAGCCCCAGCATTTT. Translation gives CASSLRTGRDQPQHF.